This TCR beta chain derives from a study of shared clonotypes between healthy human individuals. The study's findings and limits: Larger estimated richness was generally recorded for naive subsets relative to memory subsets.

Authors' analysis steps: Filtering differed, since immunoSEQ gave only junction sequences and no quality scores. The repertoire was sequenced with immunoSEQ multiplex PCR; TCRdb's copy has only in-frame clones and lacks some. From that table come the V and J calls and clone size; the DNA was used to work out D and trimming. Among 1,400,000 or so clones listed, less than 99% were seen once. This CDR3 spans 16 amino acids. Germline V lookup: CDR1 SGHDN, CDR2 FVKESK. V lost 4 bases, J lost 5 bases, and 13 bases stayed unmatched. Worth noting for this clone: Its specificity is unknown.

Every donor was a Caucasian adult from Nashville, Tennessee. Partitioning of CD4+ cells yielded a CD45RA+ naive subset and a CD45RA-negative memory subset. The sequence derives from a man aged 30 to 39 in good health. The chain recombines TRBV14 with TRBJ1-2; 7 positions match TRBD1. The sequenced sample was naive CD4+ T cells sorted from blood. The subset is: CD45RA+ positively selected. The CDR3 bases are TGTGCCAGCAGCCTAACAGGCCGACAGGGACGTTATGGCTACACCTTC. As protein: CASSLTGRQGRYGYTF.